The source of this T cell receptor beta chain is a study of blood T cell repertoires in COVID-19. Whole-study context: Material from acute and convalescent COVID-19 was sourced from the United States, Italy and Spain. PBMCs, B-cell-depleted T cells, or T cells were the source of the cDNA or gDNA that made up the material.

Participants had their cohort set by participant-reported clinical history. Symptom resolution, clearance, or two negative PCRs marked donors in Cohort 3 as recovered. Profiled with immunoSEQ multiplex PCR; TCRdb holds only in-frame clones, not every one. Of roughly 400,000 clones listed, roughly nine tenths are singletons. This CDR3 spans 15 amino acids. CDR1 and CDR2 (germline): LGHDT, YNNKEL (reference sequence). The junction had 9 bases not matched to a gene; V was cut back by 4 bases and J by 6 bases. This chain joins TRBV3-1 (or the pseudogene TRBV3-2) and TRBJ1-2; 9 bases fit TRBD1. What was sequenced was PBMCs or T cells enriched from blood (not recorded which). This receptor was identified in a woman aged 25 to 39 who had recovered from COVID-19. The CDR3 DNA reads TGTGCCAGCAGCCTTCGGCCGACAGGGGGTAATGGCTACACCTTC. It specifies CASSLRPTGGNGYTF.